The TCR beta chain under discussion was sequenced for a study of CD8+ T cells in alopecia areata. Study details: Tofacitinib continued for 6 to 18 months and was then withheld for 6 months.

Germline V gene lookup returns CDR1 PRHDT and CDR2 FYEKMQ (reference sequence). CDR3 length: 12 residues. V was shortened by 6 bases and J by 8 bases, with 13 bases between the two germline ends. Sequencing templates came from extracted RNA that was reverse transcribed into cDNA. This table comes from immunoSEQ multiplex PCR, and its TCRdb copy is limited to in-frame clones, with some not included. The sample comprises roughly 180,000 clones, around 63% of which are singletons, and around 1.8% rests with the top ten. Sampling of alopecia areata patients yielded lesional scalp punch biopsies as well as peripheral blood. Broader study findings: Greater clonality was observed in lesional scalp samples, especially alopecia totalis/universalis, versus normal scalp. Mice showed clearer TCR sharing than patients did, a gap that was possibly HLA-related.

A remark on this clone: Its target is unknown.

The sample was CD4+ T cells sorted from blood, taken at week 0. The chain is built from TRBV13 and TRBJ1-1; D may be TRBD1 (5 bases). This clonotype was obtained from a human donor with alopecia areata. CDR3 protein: CASSRQGLEAFF. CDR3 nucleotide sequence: TGTGCCAGCAGTCGGCAGGGACTCGAAGCTTTCTTT.